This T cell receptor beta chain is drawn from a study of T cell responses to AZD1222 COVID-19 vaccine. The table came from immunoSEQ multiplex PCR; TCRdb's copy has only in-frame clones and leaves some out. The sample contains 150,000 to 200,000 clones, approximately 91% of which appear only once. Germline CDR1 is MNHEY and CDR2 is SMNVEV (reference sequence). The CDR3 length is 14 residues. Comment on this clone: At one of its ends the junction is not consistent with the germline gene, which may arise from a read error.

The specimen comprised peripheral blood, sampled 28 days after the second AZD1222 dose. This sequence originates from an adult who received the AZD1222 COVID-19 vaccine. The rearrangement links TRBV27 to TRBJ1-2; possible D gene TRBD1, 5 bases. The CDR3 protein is CAISSQTENYGYTF. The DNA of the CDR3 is TGTGCCATCAGTTCCCAGACAGAGAACTATGGCTACACCTTC.